This entry lists 30 T cell receptor beta chains sequenced from one sample in a study of blood T cell repertoires in COVID-19. Profiling relied on immunoSEQ multiplex PCR, and the TCRdb table lists in-frame clones only, not all of them. This sample has about 110,000 clones, with roughly 82% found just once. The source material was peripheral blood. The receptor set was obtained from a woman aged 55-75 years with acute or convalescent COVID-19.

This sequence joins TRBV19 and TRBJ2-1, with 10 bases fitting TRBD1. V was clipped by 7 bases and J by 8 bases; unmatched bases: 8. Per the germline V gene, CDR1 is LNHDA and CDR2 is SQIVND (reference sequence). The CDR3 has 14 amino acids. CDR3 sequence (DNA): TGTGCCAGTAACCCGACAGGGGGCGTGGATGAGCAGTTCTTC. It translates to CASNPTGGVDEQFF.

There are a few counts of this clone. The chain links TRBV7-2 to TRBJ2-3, with 10 positions matching TRBD2. CDR1 is SGHTA, CDR2 FQGNSA, per germline. With V trimmed by 6 bases and J by 0 bases, 0 bases remained unmatched. This CDR3 is built from 14 residues. In DNA, the CDR3 is TGTGCCAGCAGACTAGCGGGGAGCACAGATACGCAGTATTTT. As protein: CASRLAGSTDTQYF.

V is TRBV27 and J is TRBJ1-1; weak D call: TRBD1 (5 bases). CDR3 length equals 17 residues. Trimming shortened V by 2 bases and J by 0 bases, and 16 bases separated the two germline ends. Germline V gene data show CDR1 as MNHEY and CDR2 as SMNVEV (reference sequence). CDR3 DNA: TGTGCCAGCAGTTTAGCCAGGTGGGGCGGATTGAACACTGAAGCTTTCTTT. The encoded protein is CASSLARWGGLNTEAFF.

The J gene is TRBJ2-7, the V gene TRBV7-9; a weak D match, TRBD2 (6 bases). Trimming cost V 5 bases and J 4 bases, with 9 bases left between them. The length of the CDR3 is 12 residues. Germline V gives CDR1 SEHNR, CDR2 FQNEAQ (reference sequence). The CDR3: CASSTTSYEQYF. In nucleotides, the CDR3 is TGTGCCAGCAGCACGACTAGTTACGAGCAGTACTTC. Full variable domain (missing parts from reference TRBV7-9 and TRBJ2-7): DTGVSQNPRHKITKRGQNVTFRCDPISEHNRLYWYRQTLGQGPEFLTYFQNEAQLEKSRLLSDRFSAERPKGSFSTLEIQRTEQGDSAMYLCASSTTSYEQYFGPGTRLTVT.

The count of this clone is one. V usage is TRBV9 and J usage is TRBJ2-3, with D perhaps TRBD2 (5 bases). This CDR3 has 16 amino acids. Germline CDR1 SGDLS, CDR2 YYNGEE. V was shortened by 0 bases and J by 2 bases, with 13 bases between the two germline ends. CDR3 DNA: TGTGCCAGCAGCGTAGTCGGGGAAAGCCCCACAGATACGCAGTATTTT. Protein product: CASSVVGESPTDTQYF.

The chain recombines TRBV3-1 (or the pseudogene TRBV3-2) with TRBJ2-1, with TRBD1 as a possible D gene (6 bases). CDR1 is LGHDT, CDR2 YNNKEL, per germline (reference sequence). Trimming left V 5 bases short and J 7 bases short, with 12 bases between. This CDR3 comprises 13 residues. The CDR3 is CASSYREGNEQFF. DNA for the CDR3: TGTGCCAGCAGCTACAGGGAAGGAAATGAGCAGTTCTTC.

This clone was found many times. The CDR3 DNA is TGTGCCAGCAGCTTAGAACCCTGGCAGTATGGCTACACCTTC. Translated: CASSLEPWQYGYTF. This sequence joins TRBV7-2 and TRBJ1-2; no reliable D call. V was cut by 1 base and J by 5 bases, with 11 bases left in between. Germline values: CDR1 SGHTA, CDR2 FQGNSA. The CDR3 spans 14 residues.

J is TRBJ1-5 and V is TRBV6-6; D may be TRBD1 (5 bases). The CDR3 consists of 13 residues. The germline V and J ends were trimmed by 3 bases and 7 bases, with 10 bases remaining between them. Per the germline V gene, CDR1 is MNHNY and CDR2 is SVGAGI (reference sequence). The CDR3 bases are TGTGCCAGCAGTTATGGGCAGGGCCAGCCCCAGCATTTT. This gives the protein CASSYGQGQPQHF.

The chain recombines TRBV5-1 with TRBJ1-2; possibly TRBD1 for D (5 bases). The germline V gene has CDR1 SGHRS and CDR2 YFSETQ. The germline V and J ends were trimmed by 0 bases and 6 bases, with 24 bases remaining between them. This CDR3 is built from 18 residues. The CDR3 is CASSLADAGTGALDGYTF. The CDR3 DNA is TGCGCCAGCAGCTTGGCAGACGCCGGAACAGGTGCTCTTGATGGCTACACCTTC.

This chain joins TRBV6-5 and TRBJ2-2, with 8 bases lining up with TRBD2. The CDR3 extends over 15 amino acids. Germline lookup yields CDR1 MNHEY and CDR2 SVGAGI. After removal of 6 bases from V and 4 bases from J, the junction contained 7 bases not matched to a gene. CDR3 DNA sequence: TGTGCCAGCAGGAGGAGCGGGGGAGGCACCGGGGAGCTGTTTTTT. This codes for CASRRSGGGTGELFF.

For the CDR3, the DNA is TGTGCCAGCTCAGCAAGCGGGGGGGCCTACAATGAGCAGTTCTTC. This gives the protein CASSASGGAYNEQFF. The V and J genes are TRBV18 and TRBJ2-1; 10 bases align to TRBD2. Germline V lookup: CDR1 KGHSH, CDR2 LQKENI. The J segment lost 2 bases and the V segment lost 5 bases, leaving 3 bases of the junction unmatched. The CDR3 is 15 amino acids. The variable domain in full, completed from reference TRBV18 and TRBJ2-1, reads NAGVMQNPRHLVRRRGQEARLRCSPMKGHSHVYWYRQLPEEGLKFMVYLQKENIIDESGMPKERFSAEFPKEGPSILRIQQVVRGDSAAYFCASSASGGAYNEQFFGPGTRLTVL.

The chain uses TRBV2 and TRBJ2-2; possible D gene TRBD1, 6 bases. Germline V gene data show CDR1 as SNHLY and CDR2 as FYNNEI. V shed 6 bases and J shed 0 bases, with 11 bases lying between them. The CDR3 length is 15 residues. CDR3 loop: CASSGQFANTGELFF. The DNA of the CDR3 is TGTGCCAGCAGCGGACAGTTCGCGAACACCGGGGAGCTGTTTTTT.

V is TRBV7-9 and J is TRBJ2-1; 14 bases map to TRBD2. This CDR3 is built from 18 residues. Germline CDR1 SEHNR, CDR2 FQNEAQ (reference sequence). Trimming took 3 bases from V and 4 from J; bases not matched to a gene: 8. CDR3 sequence (DNA): TGTGCCAGCAGCTTCCTGACTAGCGGGGGGGCGGATTACAATGAGCAGTTCTTC. Translating it yields CASSFLTSGGADYNEQFF.

The CDR3 DNA is TGTGCCAGCAGTGAGCGGGGGGACTCCTACAATGAGCAGTTCTTC. It specifies CASSERGDSYNEQFF. The chain is built from TRBV6-1 and TRBJ2-1; 8 bases line up with TRBD2. Germline V lookup: CDR1 MNHNS, CDR2 SASEGT. Germline trimming cut 3 bases from V and 0 bases from J; bases unmatched to any gene: 1. This CDR3 has 15 amino acids.

The rearrangement joins TRBV12-5 to TRBJ1-5; TRBD1 matches 10 bases. The length of the CDR3 is 16 residues. The V segment lost 4 bases and the J segment 3 bases; nucleotides outside the gene matches: 6. CDR1 is LGHNT, CDR2 FRNRAP, per germline. CDR3 sequence: CASGSSDRGTNQPQHF. CDR3 nucleotide sequence: TGTGCTAGTGGTTCCTCGGACAGGGGGACCAATCAGCCCCAGCATTTT.

Only a few counts were recorded for this clone. This chain uses TRBV5-6 with TRBJ1-1; no reliable D call. CDR3 size: 15 residues. Germline values: CDR1 SGHDT, CDR2 YYEEEE. Between the trimmed V and J ends, which lost 0 bases and 1 base, there was a span of 10 bases. CDR3 sequence reads: CASSLGPEGNTEAFF. The CDR3 nucleotides read TGTGCCAGCAGCTTGGGACCGGAGGGGAACACTGAAGCTTTCTTT.

The chain couples TRBV6-1 to TRBJ2-1; D is possibly TRBD1 (6 bases). CDR1 and CDR2 (germline): MNHNS, SASEGT. Trimming took 2 bases from V and 0 from J, leaving 8 bases between them. The CDR3 contains 15 residues. CDR3 protein: CASSEQGYSYNEQFF. CDR3 nucleotide sequence: TGTGCCAGCAGTGAACAGGGGTACTCCTACAATGAGCAGTTCTTC.

This chain links TRBV10-3 with TRBJ1-4; 10 bases fit TRBD1. Looked up from germline, CDR1 is ENHRY and CDR2 is SYGVKD. The CDR3 consists of 15 residues. Trimming removed 0 bases from V and 10 bases from J; junction bases left unmatched: 5. The CDR3: CAISESRGQGRKLFF. The CDR3 nucleotides read TGTGCCATCAGTGAGTCGAGGGGACAGGGGAGAAAACTGTTTTTT.

The rearrangement links TRBV15 to TRBJ1-5; D uncertain. This CDR3 has 15 residues. Germline assignment: CDR1 LNHNV and CDR2 YYDKDF (reference sequence). V dropped 0 bases and J dropped 7 bases, with 13 bases sitting between them. CDR3 protein: CATSRERTSDQPQHF. CDR3 DNA: TGTGCCACCAGCAGAGAGCGGACTAGTGACCAGCCCCAGCATTTT.

A few counts support this clone. V usage is TRBV7-2 and J usage is TRBJ2-7; a possible D gene is TRBD2 (6 bases). Trimming stripped 2 bases from V and 1 base from J, with 9 bases between. The CDR3 totals 14 residues. Germline V lookup: CDR1 SGHTA, CDR2 FQGNSA. The CDR3 sequence: CASSLWGLSYEQYF. CDR3 DNA: TGTGCCAGCAGCTTATGGGGACTTTCCTACGAGCAGTACTTC.

The V call is TRBV14, the J call TRBJ1-5; a weak D match, TRBD1 (6 bases). The V and J ends lost 0 bases and 7 bases respectively, with 22 bases between them. CDR1 and CDR2 (germline): SGHDN, FVKESK. CDR3 length equals 18 residues. CDR3 protein: CASSQDLDAHQGSQPQHF. The CDR3 DNA reads as TGTGCCAGCAGCCAAGACTTAGATGCACATCAGGGGTCCCAGCCCCAGCATTTT.

The V gene is TRBV7-2, the J gene TRBJ2-2; 7 nucleotides match TRBD2. The J segment lost 1 base and the V segment lost 5 bases, leaving 7 bases of the junction unmatched. The CDR3 is 16 amino acids. Germline V lookup: CDR1 SGHTA, CDR2 FQGNSA. This CDR3 is CASSPPGGLNTGELFF. The DNA of the CDR3 is TGTGCCAGCAGCCCTCCGGGGGGTTTGAACACCGGGGAGCTGTTTTTT.

The rearrangement links TRBV18 to TRBJ1-5, with D possibly TRBD1 on 5 matching bases. The germline V and J ends were trimmed by 4 bases and 6 bases, with 16 bases remaining between them. CDR3 length: 15 amino acids. The V gene's germline CDR1 is KGHSH and CDR2 LQKENI. CDR3 nucleotides: TGTGCCAGCTCACTTTCCGGGCAGGGTGGTCAGCCCCAGCATTTT. This encodes CASSLSGQGGQPQHF.

The chain joins TRBV5-1 to TRBJ2-7; TRBD2 aligns across 7 bases. The CDR3 extends over 15 amino acids. Germline-derived CDR1 and CDR2 are SGHRS and YFSETQ. V shed 4 bases and J 0 bases; nucleotides not matched to a gene: 7. The DNA for the CDR3 is TGCGCCAGCAGCCCCCGAAGCGGGGTCTCCTACGAGCAGTACTTC. It encodes CASSPRSGVSYEQYF.

This clone appeared a single time. J is TRBJ2-1 and V is TRBV18; weak D call: TRBD1 (6 bases). Germline V gene sequence: CDR1 KGHSH, CDR2 LQKENI. The ends were cut back, 0 bases at V and 6 bases at J, with 15 bases in the middle. The CDR3 is 16 amino acids. The CDR3 region has the DNA TGTGCCAGCTCACCACCAACTGGGGGCCGTGGCAATGAGCAGTTCTTC. Translating it yields CASSPPTGGRGNEQFF.

The rearrangement joins TRBV13 to TRBJ2-4; 9 bases are a match to TRBD1. Germline loops: CDR1 PRHDT, CDR2 FYEKMQ (reference sequence). This CDR3 has 14 residues. V shed 3 bases and J 9 bases; nucleotides not matched to a gene: 6. The CDR3 loop is CASSLSGTGSIQYF. CDR3 nucleotides: TGTGCCAGCAGCTTGTCGGGGACAGGGAGCATTCAGTACTTC.

The chain uses TRBV13 and TRBJ2-7, with TRBD2 as a possible D gene (5 bases). Germline CDR1 reads PRHDT; CDR2 reads FYEKMQ (reference sequence). V was cut by 4 bases and J by 3 bases, with 13 bases left in between. CDR3 size: 14 residues. The DNA for the CDR3 is TGTGCCAGCAGCTCCCGACTAAAAAACTACGAGCAGTACTTC. Its protein product is CASSSRLKNYEQYF.

The chain uses TRBV5-6 and TRBJ2-1; D call uncertain. The germline V gene has CDR1 SGHDT and CDR2 YYEEEE. The CDR3 extends over 13 amino acids. V lost 2 bases and J lost 5, with 8 bases in between. The CDR3 DNA is TGTGCCAGCAGCTTCGTTAGTAACAATGAGCAGTTCTTC. This codes for CASSFVSNNEQFF.

The chain carries TRBV6-2 or TRBV6-3 and TRBJ2-3; TRBD2 matches at 7 bases. This CDR3 contains 16 residues. V lost 2 bases and J lost 0; bases outside the gene matches: 5. The germline V gene has CDR1 MNHEY and CDR2 SVGEGT. CDR3 DNA: TGTGCCAGCAGTTACCTAAGCGGGGCTAGCACAGATACGCAGTATTTT. The encoded protein is CASSYLSGASTDTQYF.

The V gene is TRBV19, the J gene TRBJ2-2; 7 nucleotides agree with TRBD1. V gave up 6 bases and J gave up 5 bases; unmatched junction bases: 9. Germline CDR1 and CDR2: LNHDA and SQIVND (reference sequence). This CDR3 comprises 15 residues. CDR3 nucleotides: TGTGCCAGTAGGGGCGACAGGGTATTGACCGGGGAGCTGTTTTTT. Protein sequence: CASRGDRVLTGELFF.